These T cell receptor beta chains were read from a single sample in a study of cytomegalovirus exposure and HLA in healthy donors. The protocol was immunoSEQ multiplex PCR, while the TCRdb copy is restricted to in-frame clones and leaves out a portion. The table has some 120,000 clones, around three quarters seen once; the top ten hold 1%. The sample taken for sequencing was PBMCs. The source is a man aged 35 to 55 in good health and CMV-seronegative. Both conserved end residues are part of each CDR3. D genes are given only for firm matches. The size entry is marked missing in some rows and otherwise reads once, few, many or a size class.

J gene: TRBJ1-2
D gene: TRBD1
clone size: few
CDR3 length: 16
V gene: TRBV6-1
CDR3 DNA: TGTGCCAGCAGTGAAGCAGGGGGCGGTTCAATGGGCGGCTACACCTTC
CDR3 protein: CASSEAGGGSMGGYTF

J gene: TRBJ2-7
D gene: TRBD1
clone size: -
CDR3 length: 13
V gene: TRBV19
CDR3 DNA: TGTGCCAGTAGTACCGACAGGGTTTACGAGCAGTACTTC
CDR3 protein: CASSTDRVYEQYF

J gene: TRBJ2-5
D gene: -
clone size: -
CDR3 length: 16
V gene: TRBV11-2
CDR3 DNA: TGTGCCAGCAGCCAAGGTAGTAGCGGCATCCAAGAGACCCAGTACTTC
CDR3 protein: CASSQGSSGIQETQYF

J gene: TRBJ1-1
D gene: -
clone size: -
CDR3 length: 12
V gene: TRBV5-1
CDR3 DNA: TGCGGAAGGGGACTCGAGAACACTGAAGCTTTCTTT
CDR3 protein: CGRGLENTEAFF

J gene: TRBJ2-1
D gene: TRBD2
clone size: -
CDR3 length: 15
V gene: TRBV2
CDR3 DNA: TGTGCCAGCAGTCGTCTAGCGGGAGGAGGGGATGAGCAGTTCTTC
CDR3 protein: CASSRLAGGGDEQFF

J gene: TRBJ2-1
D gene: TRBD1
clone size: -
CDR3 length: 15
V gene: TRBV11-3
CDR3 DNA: TGTGCCAGCAGCCTAACCGGGACAGGAGACAATGAGCAGTTCTTC
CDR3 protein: CASSLTGTGDNEQFF

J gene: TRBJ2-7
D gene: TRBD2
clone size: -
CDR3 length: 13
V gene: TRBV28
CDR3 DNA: TGTGCCAGCACGTCGGCTAGCGGGAGGGCCTGGTACTTC
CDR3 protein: CASTSASGRAWYF

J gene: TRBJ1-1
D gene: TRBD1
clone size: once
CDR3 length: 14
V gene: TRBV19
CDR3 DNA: TGTGCCAGTAGTGCGGACAGGGTAAGAGCTGAAGCTTTCTTT
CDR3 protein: CASSADRVRAEAFF

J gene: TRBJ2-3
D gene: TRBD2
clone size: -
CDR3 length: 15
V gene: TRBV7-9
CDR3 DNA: TGTGCCAGCAGCTTAGTAGCGGGGAACACAGATACGCAGTATTTT
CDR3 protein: CASSLVAGNTDTQYF

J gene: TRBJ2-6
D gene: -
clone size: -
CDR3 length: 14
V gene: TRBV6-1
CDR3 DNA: TGTGCCAGCAGTGAAGCACAGGGGGCCAACGTCCTGACTTTC
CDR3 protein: CASSEAQGANVLTF

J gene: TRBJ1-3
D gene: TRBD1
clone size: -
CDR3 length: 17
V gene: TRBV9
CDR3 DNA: TGTGCCAGCAGCGTAGGGGGGACAGCCAGCTCTGGAAACACCATATATTTT
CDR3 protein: CASSVGGTASSGNTIYF

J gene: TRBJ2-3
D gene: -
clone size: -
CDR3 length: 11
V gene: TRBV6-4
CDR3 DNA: TGTGCCGGATTGAAGGGGTATACGCAGTATTTT
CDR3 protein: CAGLKGYTQYF

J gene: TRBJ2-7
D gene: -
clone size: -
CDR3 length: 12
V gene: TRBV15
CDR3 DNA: TGTGCCACCGGGCAGGGGTTCTACGAGCAGTACTTC
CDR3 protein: CATGQGFYEQYF

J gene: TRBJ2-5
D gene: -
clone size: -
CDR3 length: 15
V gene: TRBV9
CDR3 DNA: TGTGCCAGCAGCCCAGGGCTGACTCTTCAAGAGACCCAGTACTTC
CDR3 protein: CASSPGLTLQETQYF

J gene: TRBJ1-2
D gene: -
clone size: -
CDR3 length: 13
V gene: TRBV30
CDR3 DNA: TGTGCCTGGAGTGTACCGAACGTCTTCGGCGGGACCTTC
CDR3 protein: CAWSVPNVFGGTF

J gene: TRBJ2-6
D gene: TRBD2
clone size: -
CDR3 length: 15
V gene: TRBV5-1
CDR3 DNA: TGCGCCAGCGGCCTGGGGGGGGCTGGGGCCAACGTCCTGACTTTC
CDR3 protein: CASGLGGAGANVLTF

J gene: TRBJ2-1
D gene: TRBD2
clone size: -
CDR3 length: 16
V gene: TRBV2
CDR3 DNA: TGTGCCAGCAGTGACAGTCTAGCGGGAGCTAAAAATGAGCAGTTCTTC
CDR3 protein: CASSDSLAGAKNEQFF

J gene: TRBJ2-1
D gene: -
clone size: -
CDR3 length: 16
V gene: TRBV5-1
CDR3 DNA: TGCGCCAGCAGCTCGCTAACAGGGAGAACAAACAATGAGCAGTTCTTC
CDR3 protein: CASSSLTGRTNNEQFF

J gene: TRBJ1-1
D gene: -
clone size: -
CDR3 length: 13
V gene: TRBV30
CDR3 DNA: TGTGCCTGGAGTGAGTTAGGGGACACTGAAGCTTTCTTT
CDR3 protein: CAWSELGDTEAFF

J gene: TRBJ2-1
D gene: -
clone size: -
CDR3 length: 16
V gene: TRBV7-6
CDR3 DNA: TGTGCCAGCAGCCCAGGGGTGGGCCAGCAGTACAATGAGCAGTTCTTC
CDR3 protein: CASSPGVGQQYNEQFF

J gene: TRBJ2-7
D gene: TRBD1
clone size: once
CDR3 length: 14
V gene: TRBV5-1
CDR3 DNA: TGCGCCAGCAGCTTGGGGGACAGGGGTAACGAGCAGTACTTC
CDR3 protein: CASSLGDRGNEQYF

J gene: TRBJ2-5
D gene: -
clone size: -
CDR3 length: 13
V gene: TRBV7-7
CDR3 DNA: TGTGCCAGCAGCTTAGACGGGGGAGAGACCCAGTACTTC
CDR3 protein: CASSLDGGETQYF

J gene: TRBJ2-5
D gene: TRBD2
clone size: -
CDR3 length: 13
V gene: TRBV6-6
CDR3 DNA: TGTGCCAGCGGTCTAGCGGGACAAGAGACCCAGTACTTC
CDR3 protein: CASGLAGQETQYF

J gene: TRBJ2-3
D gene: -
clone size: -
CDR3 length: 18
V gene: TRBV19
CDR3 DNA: TGTGCCAGTAGTACGATAGCCCCTCGTCCCACCCGGACAGATACGCAGTATTTT
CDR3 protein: CASSTIAPRPTRTDTQYF

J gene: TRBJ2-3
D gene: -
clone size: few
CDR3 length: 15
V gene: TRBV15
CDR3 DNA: TGTGCCACCAGCAGGGGCTCGGGGGACACAGATACGCAGTATTTT
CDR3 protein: CATSRGSGDTDTQYF

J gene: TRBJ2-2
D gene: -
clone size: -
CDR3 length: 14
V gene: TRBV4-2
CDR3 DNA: TGTGCCAGCAGCCAAGCCCGTTCGACCGGGGAGCTGTTTTTT
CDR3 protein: CASSQARSTGELFF

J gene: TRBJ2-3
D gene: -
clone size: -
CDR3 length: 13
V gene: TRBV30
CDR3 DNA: TGTGCCTGGACACGGGGGAGCACAGATACGCAGTATTTT
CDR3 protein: CAWTRGSTDTQYF

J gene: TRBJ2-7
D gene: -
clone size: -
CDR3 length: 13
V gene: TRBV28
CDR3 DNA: TGTGCCAGCTGTGGAGGGAGCTCCTACGAGCAGTACTTC
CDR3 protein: CASCGGSSYEQYF

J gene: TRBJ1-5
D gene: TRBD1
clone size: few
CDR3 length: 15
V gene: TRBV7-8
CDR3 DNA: TGTGCCAGCAGCCCCCAGGGGGTTAGCAATCAGCCCCAGCATTTT
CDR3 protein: CASSPQGVSNQPQHF

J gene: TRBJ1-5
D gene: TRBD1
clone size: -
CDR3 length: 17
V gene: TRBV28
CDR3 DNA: TGTGCCAGCAGTCCTTACCCGACAGGGACCGTCAATCAGCCCCAGCATTTT
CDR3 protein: CASSPYPTGTVNQPQHF

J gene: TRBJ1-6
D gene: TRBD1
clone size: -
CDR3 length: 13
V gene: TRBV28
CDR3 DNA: TGTGCCAGCAGTTGGACAGGTGAGTCACCCCTCCACTTT
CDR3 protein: CASSWTGESPLHF

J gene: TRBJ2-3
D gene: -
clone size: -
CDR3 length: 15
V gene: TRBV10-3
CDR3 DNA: TGTGCCATCAGCGGGACTCCCAGGCGCTCAGATACGCAGTATTTT
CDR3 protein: CAISGTPRRSDTQYF

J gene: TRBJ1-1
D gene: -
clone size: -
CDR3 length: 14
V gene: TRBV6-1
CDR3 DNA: TGTGCCAGCAGTGAAAGCAGGTTAAACACTGAAGCTTTCTTT
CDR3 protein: CASSESRLNTEAFF

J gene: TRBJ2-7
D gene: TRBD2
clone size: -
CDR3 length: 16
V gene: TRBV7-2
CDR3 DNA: TGTGCCAGCAGCTTAGTGATGACTAGCGGGAGTTACGAGCAGTACTTC
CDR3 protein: CASSLVMTSGSYEQYF

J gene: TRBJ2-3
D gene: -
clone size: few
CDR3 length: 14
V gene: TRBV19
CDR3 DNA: TGTGCCAGTAGTATAGATCAGATAACAGATACGCAGTATTTT
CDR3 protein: CASSIDQITDTQYF

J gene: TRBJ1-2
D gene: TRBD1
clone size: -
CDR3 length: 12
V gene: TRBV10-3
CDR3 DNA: TGTGCCATCAGGGGGACAGGGTCAGGCTACACCTTC
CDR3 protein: CAIRGTGSGYTF

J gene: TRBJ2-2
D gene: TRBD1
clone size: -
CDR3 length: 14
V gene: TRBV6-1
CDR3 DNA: TGTGCCAGCAGTTGGACAGGCCCAACCGGGGAGCTGTTTTTT
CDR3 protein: CASSWTGPTGELFF

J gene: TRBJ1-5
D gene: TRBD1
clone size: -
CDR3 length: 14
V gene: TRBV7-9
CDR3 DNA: TGTGCCAGCAGCCAGGACAGGGGAGATCAGCCCCAGCATTTT
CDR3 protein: CASSQDRGDQPQHF

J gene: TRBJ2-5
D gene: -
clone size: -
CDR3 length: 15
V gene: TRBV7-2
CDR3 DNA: TGTGCCAGCAGCCCCCCCGGGACAAGACAAGAGACCCAGTACTTC
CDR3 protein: CASSPPGTRQETQYF

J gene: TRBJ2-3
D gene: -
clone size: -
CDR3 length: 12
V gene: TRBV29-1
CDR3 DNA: TGCAGCGTTGGAACGGGCACAGATACGCAGTATTTT
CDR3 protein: CSVGTGTDTQYF

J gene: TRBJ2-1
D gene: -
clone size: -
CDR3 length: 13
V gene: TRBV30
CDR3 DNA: TGTGCCTGGAGTTCGGGAGCTGGGAGTGAGCAGTTCTTC
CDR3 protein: CAWSSGAGSEQFF

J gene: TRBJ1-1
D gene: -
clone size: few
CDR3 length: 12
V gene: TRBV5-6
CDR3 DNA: TGTGCCAGCAGCTTGTGGGCACGTGAAGCTTTCTTT
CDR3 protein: CASSLWAREAFF

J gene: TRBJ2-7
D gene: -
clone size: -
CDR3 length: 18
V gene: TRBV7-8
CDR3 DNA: TGTGCCAGCAGCTTAGGGGGGTCTGGGGGGGCCCTCCTATACGAGCAGTACTTC
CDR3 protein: CASSLGGSGGALLYEQYF

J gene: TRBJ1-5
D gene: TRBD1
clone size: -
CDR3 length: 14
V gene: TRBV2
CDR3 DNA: TGTGCCAGCAGTGAATGGACAGGGGAACAGCCCCAGCATTTT
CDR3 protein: CASSEWTGEQPQHF

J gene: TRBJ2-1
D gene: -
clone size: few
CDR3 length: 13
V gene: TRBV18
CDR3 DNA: TGTGCCAGCTCAGCAACGGCCACAGGGGAGCAGTTCTTC
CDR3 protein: CASSATATGEQFF

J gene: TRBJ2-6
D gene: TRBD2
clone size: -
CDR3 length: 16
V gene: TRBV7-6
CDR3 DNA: TGTGCCAGCAGCAAAACGGGGGGCTCTGGGGCCAACGTCCTGACTTTC
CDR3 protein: CASSKTGGSGANVLTF

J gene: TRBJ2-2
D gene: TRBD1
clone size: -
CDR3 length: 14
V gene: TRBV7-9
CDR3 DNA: TGTGCCAGCAGCCTAGGGACAGCCACCGGGGAGCTGTTTTTT
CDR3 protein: CASSLGTATGELFF

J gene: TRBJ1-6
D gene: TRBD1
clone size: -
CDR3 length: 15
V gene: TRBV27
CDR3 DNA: TGTGCCAGCAGTTTAAGGTCACAGGGGAATTCACCCCTCCACTTT
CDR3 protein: CASSLRSQGNSPLHF

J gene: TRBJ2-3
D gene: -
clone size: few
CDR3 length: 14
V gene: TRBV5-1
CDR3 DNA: TGCGCCAGCAGCTTTCAGGGTAGCACAGATACGCAGTATTTT
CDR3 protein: CASSFQGSTDTQYF

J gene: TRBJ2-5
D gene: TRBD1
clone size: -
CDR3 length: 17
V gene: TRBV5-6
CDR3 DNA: TGTGCCAGCAGCTTGGCTCCTCGTAGACAGGGCCAAGAGACCCAGTACTTC
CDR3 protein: CASSLAPRRQGQETQYF

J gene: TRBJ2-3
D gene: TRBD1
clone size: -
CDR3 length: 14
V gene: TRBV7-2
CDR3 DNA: TGTGCCAGCAGCCACGACAGGGGCACAGATACGCAGTATTTT
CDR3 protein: CASSHDRGTDTQYF

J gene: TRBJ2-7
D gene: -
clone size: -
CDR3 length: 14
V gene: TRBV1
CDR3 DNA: TGCACCAGCGGGGGGAGGGGTACTTCCTACGAGCAGTACTTC
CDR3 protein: CTSGGRGTSYEQYF

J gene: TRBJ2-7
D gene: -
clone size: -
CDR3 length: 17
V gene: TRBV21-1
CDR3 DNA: TGTGCCAGCAGCAAACAAGCCGTGGGGAGGAGCTCCTACGAGCAGTACTTC
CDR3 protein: CASSKQAVGRSSYEQYF